This T cell receptor (beta chain) was found in a study of T cells in Graves' hyperthyroidism and ophthalmopathy. Study outcomes and limitations: Ophthalmopathy prediction by the model preceded onset by a median approximately six months. Ophthalmopathy and stable hyperthyroidism were separated by a 13 V-J model.

This clonotype appeared many times. Its target is unknown. V was clipped by 0 bases and J by 0 bases; unmatched bases: 5. Germline V gene data show CDR1 as SGHDT and CDR2 as YYEEEE. The CDR3 totals 16 residues. Amplified TCR beta CDR3 regions came from RNA transcripts. HTBI primers drove first-round RT-PCR of the TCR CDR3. TCRdb independently ran MiXCR on the multiplex PCR reads; one entry per CDR3 protein. The sample carries some 350,000 distinct CDR3 sequences, roughly 14% recorded once. Sequencing used blood. The source of this sequence is a woman younger than 35 with Graves' hyperthyroidism that later progressed to Graves' ophthalmopathy. This chain uses TRBV5-6 with TRBJ1-1; the match to TRBD1 covers 7 bases. CDR3 sequence: CASSLAPTGVNTEAFF. CDR3 nucleotides: TGTGCCAGCAGCTTGGCCCCCACAGGGGTGAACACTGAAGCTTTCTTT.